The 22 T cell receptor beta chains presented below share a single source sample, sequenced in a study of Graves' ophthalmopathy and Graves' hyperthyroidism. TCR beta CDR3 regions were amplified from RNA transcripts. A first-round RT-PCR used HTBI primers, followed by a second-round multiplex PCR. TCRdb recomputed calls from the multiplex PCR reads with MiXCR, one row per CDR3 protein. Seen here are 200,000 to 300,000 distinct CDR3 sequences, roughly 50% observed once, and the top ten hold less than 50%. The source material was peripheral blood. These receptor sequences come from an adult man with Graves' ophthalmopathy.

This chain joins TRBV7-9 and TRBJ1-1; 9 bases map to TRBD1. Germline lookup yields CDR1 SEHNR and CDR2 FQNEAQ (reference sequence). After removal of 3 bases from V and 1 base from J, the junction contained 9 bases not matched to a gene. The CDR3 is made up of 17 amino acids. The CDR3 sequence is CASSFSYRGRTNTEAFF. CDR3 nucleotide sequence: TGTGCCAGCAGCTTCAGTTACAGGGGGCGGACGAACACTGAAGCTTTCTTT.

The chain has TRBV5-1 and TRBJ1-6; TRBD1 agrees at 8 bases. Germline loops: CDR1 SGHRS, CDR2 YFSETQ. The CDR3 loop spans 16 amino acids. The ends lost 0 bases at V and 5 bases at J; junction bases unmatched: 4. The CDR3 is CASSLGQGYHNSPLHF. The CDR3 DNA sequence: TGCGCCAGCAGCTTGGGACAGGGGTACCATAATTCACCCCTCCACTTT. Full variable domain (rest looked up from reference TRBV5-1 and TRBJ1-6): KAGVTQTPRYLIKTRGQQVTLSCSPISGHRSVSWYQQTPGQGLQFLFEYFSETQRNKGNFPGRFSGRQFSNSRSEMNVSTLELGDSALYLCASSLGQGYHNSPLHFGNGTRLTVT.

This clonotype was seen many times. The J gene is TRBJ2-6, the V gene TRBV29-1; tentatively, D is TRBD2 (5 bases). V lost 3 bases to trimming and J lost 1 base, with 7 bases between them. From germline, CDR1 is SQVTM and CDR2 ANQGSEA. CDR3 length: 14 residues. The CDR3, as DNA: TGCAGCGTTGATTCGGGGTCTGGGGCCAACGTCCTGACTTTC. Translation: CSVDSGSGANVLTF.

Note on this clonotype: The junction and the germline gene differ at one end; a read error may be behind it. V usage is TRBV10-2 and J usage is TRBJ2-7; 10 nucleotides align to TRBD1. The germline V gene has CDR1 WSHSY and CDR2 SAAADI. The CDR3 runs to 16 residues. In nucleotides, the CDR3 is TGTGCCAGCAGCCTGACAGGGGGCACCAACCGTTACGAGCAGTACTTC. It codes for CASSLTGGTNRYEQYF.

The J gene is TRBJ2-5, the V gene TRBV5-1; no reliable D call. Germline CDR1 is SGHRS and CDR2 is YFSETQ. The ends were cut back, 0 bases at V and 2 bases at J, with 11 bases in the middle. There are 15 residues in the CDR3. CDR3 sequence: CASSLATRDQETQYF. The CDR3 DNA sequence: TGCGCCAGCAGCTTGGCAACTCGCGATCAAGAGACCCAGTACTTC. Together with reference TRBV5-1 and TRBJ2-5, the CDR3 gives the full variable domain: KAGVTQTPRYLIKTRGQQVTLSCSPISGHRSVSWYQQTPGQGLQFLFEYFSETQRNKGNFPGRFSGRQFSNSRSEMNVSTLELGDSALYLCASSLATRDQETQYFGPGTRLLVL.

J is TRBJ1-4 and V is TRBV2; no reliable D call. V was cut by 2 bases and J by 4 bases, with 8 bases left in between. CDR3 size: 14 residues. The V gene's germline CDR1 is SNHLY and CDR2 FYNNEI. The chain's CDR3 is CASSERPSNEKLFF. The CDR3 DNA reads TGTGCCAGCAGTGAAAGACCAAGTAATGAAAAACTGTTTTTT.

This clonotype has a single count. J is TRBJ1-5 and V is TRBV24-1, with D possibly TRBD1 on 5 matching bases. Trimming pared 4 bases from V and 2 bases from J, leaving 11 bases between. The CDR3 length is 15 residues. Looked up from germline, CDR1 is KGHDR and CDR2 is SFDVKD. The CDR3 sequence: CATSDRTRGNQPQHF. The CDR3 DNA is TGTGCCACCAGTGACAGGACAAGGGGCAATCAGCCCCAGCATTTT.

The chain combines TRBV9 with TRBJ2-7, with TRBD2 matching over 7 bases. Trimming cost V 0 bases and J 3 bases; bases outside gene matches: 6. Germline loops: CDR1 SGDLS, CDR2 YYNGEE. The CDR3 loop spans 15 amino acids. The CDR3 DNA follows: TGTGCCAGCAGCGTAGGGGCTAGCGGCCTCTACGAGCAGTACTTC. Protein product: CASSVGASGLYEQYF.

This clonotype was observed a handful of times. The chain links TRBV20-1 to TRBJ1-2; D is ambiguous. Trimming took off 5 bases at V and 8 bases at J, with 18 bases between the two ends. The CDR3 is 13 residues long. CDR1 DFQATT and CDR2 SNEGSKA come from the germline V gene (reference sequence). Here the CDR3 reads CSAEALGIGGYTF. The DNA for the CDR3 is TGCAGTGCTGAGGCCTTAGGGATCGGAGGCTACACCTTC.

This clonotype turned up a few times. The chain combines TRBV10-2 with TRBJ1-5, with a possible D match to TRBD1 (6 bases). The CDR3 is 15 residues long. Trimming pared 0 bases from V and 5 bases from J, leaving 11 bases between. The V gene's germline CDR1 is WSHSY and CDR2 SAAADI. The CDR3 loop reads CASSESGHSDQPQHF. The CDR3 nucleotides are TGCGCCAGCAGTGAGTCGGGACACAGCGATCAGCCCCAGCATTTT.

The chain combines TRBV7-2 with TRBJ2-2; D not resolved. Trimming pared 5 bases from V and 8 bases from J, leaving 9 bases between. There are 12 residues in the CDR3. Germline V gene lookup returns CDR1 SGHTA and CDR2 FQGNSA. The CDR3 sequence: CASSTTTGELFF. For the CDR3, the DNA is TGTGCCAGCAGCACAACAACGGGGGAGCTGTTTTTT.

The V call is TRBV20-1, the J call TRBJ2-5; either TRBD1 or TRBD2 may supply D (5 bases each). Trimming cost V 3 bases and J 5 bases, with 13 bases left between them. Germline CDR1 is DFQATT and CDR2 is SNEGSKA (reference sequence). The CDR3 runs to 13 residues. DNA of the CDR3: TGCAGTGCTAGTGATGACGGGGCCGAGACCCAGTACTTC. Residues: CSASDDGAETQYF.

The rearrangement uses TRBV20-1 and TRBJ2-5, with D uncertain. The DNA end favors TRBJ2-7, so the J call may be wrong. The CDR3 spans 14 residues. Per germline, CDR1 DFQATT and CDR2 SNEGSKA (reference sequence). CDR3 nucleotide sequence: TGCAGTGCTTCCTTTGACGGGCGAACCTACGAGCAGTACTTC. Residues: CSASFDGRTYEQYF.

This clonotype appeared a few times. The CDR3 nucleotides read TGTGCCAGCAGCATCGGACTAGCGGGGTACGAGCAGTACTTC. Translating it yields CASSIGLAGYEQYF. This chain connects TRBV9 to TRBJ2-7, with 12 positions matching TRBD2. Germline trimming cut 4 bases from V and 4 bases from J; bases unmatched to any gene: 3. Germline CDR1 reads SGDLS; CDR2 reads YYNGEE. CDR3 length: 14 amino acids.

This clonotype has only one observation. The rearrangement uses TRBV2 and TRBJ1-2; the D gene is possibly TRBD1 (6 bases). The CDR3 length is 14 residues. Germline V CDR1 and CDR2: SNHLY, FYNNEI. V lost 6 bases and J 4 bases, leaving 15 bases between the germline ends. CDR3 DNA sequence: TGTGCCAGCAGCACAAATGGGGGCGGCTATGGCTACACCTTC. Its protein is CASSTNGGGYGYTF.

The chain couples TRBV7-9 to TRBJ2-2; no clear D. This CDR3 is 13 amino acids long. V shed 1 base and J shed 7 bases, with 7 bases lying between them. Germline CDR1 SEHNR, CDR2 FQNEAQ (reference sequence). CDR3 sequence (DNA): TGTGCCAGCAGCTTAGTGTCCGACGGGGAGCTGTTTTTT. Protein: CASSLVSDGELFF.

This clonotype was seen more than once but under ten times. The chain employs TRBV12-3 or TRBV12-4 and TRBJ1-2; D gene uncertain. The CDR3 length is 14 residues. Trimming shortened V by 1 base and J by 8 bases, and 14 bases separated the two germline ends. This CDR3 is CASSLGWTAPGYTF. CDR3 DNA sequence: TGTGCCAGCAGTTTAGGGTGGACCGCCCCAGGCTACACCTTC.

V and J are TRBV11-2 and TRBJ1-5; D call uncertain. V was trimmed by 0 bases and J by 7 bases, leaving 7 bases between them. The CDR3 is 13 amino acids. Germline CDR1 reads SGHAT; CDR2 reads FQNNGV. The CDR3 DNA is TGTGCCAGCAGCTTAGATCAAATGCAGCCCCAGCATTTT. Its protein product is CASSLDQMQPQHF.

This clonotype was detected only a few times. This chain joins TRBV12-3 or TRBV12-4 and TRBJ2-5, with 10 bases identical to TRBD2. TRBJ2-7 explains the end of the DNA better; the J call may be wrong. The CDR3 length is 14 residues. DNA for the CDR3: TGTGCCAGCAGTTTTCGGACTAGCGGATACGAGCAGTACTTC. Residues: CASSFRTSGYEQYF.

This clonotype was detected a few times. This chain connects TRBV7-3 to TRBJ2-6, with 7 bases that match TRBD2. The CDR3 consists of 16 residues. Germline CDR1 reads SGHTA; CDR2 reads FQGTGA. Trimming took 3 bases from V and 4 from J; bases not matched to a gene: 6. The CDR3 nucleotides read TGTGCCAGCAGCTTGGGAGGGTTCTCAGGGGCCAACGTCCTGACTTTC. It encodes CASSLGGFSGANVLTF.

The CDR3 bases are TGTGCCAGCAGTTACGAGGGGATGAGCTACACCTTC. The encoded protein is CASSYEGMSYTF. V is TRBV6-5 and J is TRBJ1-2; tentative D call: TRBD1 (5 bases). Trimming left V 2 bases short and J 9 bases short, with 10 bases between. This CDR3 is 12 amino acids long. The germline V gene encodes CDR1 MNHEY and CDR2 SVGAGI.

The V gene is TRBV9, the J gene TRBJ2-7; 9 bases map to TRBD1. CDR1 and CDR2 (germline): SGDLS, YYNGEE. The CDR3 extends over 16 amino acids. The J segment lost 0 bases and the V segment lost 3 bases, leaving 7 bases of the junction unmatched. The CDR3 here is CASSALQTGGSYEQYF. The DNA of the CDR3 is TGTGCCAGCAGCGCCCTGCAGACAGGGGGCTCCTACGAGCAGTACTTC.